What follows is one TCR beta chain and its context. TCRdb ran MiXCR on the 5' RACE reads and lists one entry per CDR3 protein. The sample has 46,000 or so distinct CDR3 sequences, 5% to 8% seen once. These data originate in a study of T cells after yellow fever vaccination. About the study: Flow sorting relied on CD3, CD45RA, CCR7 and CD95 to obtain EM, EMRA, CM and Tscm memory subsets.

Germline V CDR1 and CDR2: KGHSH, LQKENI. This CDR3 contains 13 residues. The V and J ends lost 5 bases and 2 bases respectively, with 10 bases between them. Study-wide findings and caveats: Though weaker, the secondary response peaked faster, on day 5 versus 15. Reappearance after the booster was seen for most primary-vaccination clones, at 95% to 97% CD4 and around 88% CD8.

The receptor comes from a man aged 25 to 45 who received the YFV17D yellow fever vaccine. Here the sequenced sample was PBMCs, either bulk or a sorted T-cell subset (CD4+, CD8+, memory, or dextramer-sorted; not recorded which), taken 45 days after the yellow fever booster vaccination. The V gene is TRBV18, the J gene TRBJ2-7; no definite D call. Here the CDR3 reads CASSSETTYEQYF. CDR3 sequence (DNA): TGTGCCAGCTCATCGGAAACGACCTACGAGCAGTACTTC.